This entry features one TCR beta chain sequence. In the authors' methods: Estimation of nucleated cell counts was performed using reference gene primer amplification. The method was immunoSEQ multiplex PCR; TCRdb's version includes in-frame clones alone and lacks a portion of them. V and J calls and clone size come straight from that table; D and trimming were deduced from the DNA. The sample includes approximately 150,000 clones, around 89% of them seen just once. This specimen comes from a study of blood T cell repertoires in COVID-19. The overall study: Donors in the United States, Italy and Spain gave samples during acute or convalescent COVID-19. PBMCs, B-cell-depleted T cells, or T cells were the source of the cDNA or gDNA that made up the material.

After removal of 5 bases from V and 9 bases from J, the junction contained 6 bases not matched to a gene. The CDR3 is made up of 13 amino acids. The germline V gene encodes CDR1 MDHEN and CDR2 SYDVKM. What was sequenced was peripheral blood. The source of this sequence is a woman in her sixties or seventies with active COVID-19. The gene calls are TRBV28 and TRBJ2-1, with TRBD1 matching over 8 bases. For the CDR3, the DNA is TGTGCCAGCAGTGTGGACAGGGTTAGTGAGCAGTTCTTC. It is translated as CASSVDRVSEQFF.